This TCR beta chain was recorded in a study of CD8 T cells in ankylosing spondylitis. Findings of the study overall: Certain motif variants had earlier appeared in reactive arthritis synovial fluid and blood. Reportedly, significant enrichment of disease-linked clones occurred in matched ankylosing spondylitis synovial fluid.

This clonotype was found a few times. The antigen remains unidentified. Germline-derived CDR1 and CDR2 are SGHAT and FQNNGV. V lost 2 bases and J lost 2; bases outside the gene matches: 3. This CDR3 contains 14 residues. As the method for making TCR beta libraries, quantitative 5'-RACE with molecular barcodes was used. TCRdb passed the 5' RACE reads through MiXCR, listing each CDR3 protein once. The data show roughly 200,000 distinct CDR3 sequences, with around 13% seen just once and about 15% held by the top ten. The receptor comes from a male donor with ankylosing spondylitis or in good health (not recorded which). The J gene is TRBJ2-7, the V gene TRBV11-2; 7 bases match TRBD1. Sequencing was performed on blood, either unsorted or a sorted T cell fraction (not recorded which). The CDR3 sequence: CASSLQGVTYEQYF. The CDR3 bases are TGTGCCAGCAGCTTACAGGGGGTGACCTACGAGCAGTACTTC. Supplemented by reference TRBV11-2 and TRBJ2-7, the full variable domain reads EAGVAQSPRYKIIEKRQSVAFWCNPISGHATLYWYQQILGQGPKLLIQFQNNGVVDDSQLPKDRFSAERLKGVDSTLKIQPAKLEDSAVYLCASSLQGVTYEQYFGPGTRLTVT.